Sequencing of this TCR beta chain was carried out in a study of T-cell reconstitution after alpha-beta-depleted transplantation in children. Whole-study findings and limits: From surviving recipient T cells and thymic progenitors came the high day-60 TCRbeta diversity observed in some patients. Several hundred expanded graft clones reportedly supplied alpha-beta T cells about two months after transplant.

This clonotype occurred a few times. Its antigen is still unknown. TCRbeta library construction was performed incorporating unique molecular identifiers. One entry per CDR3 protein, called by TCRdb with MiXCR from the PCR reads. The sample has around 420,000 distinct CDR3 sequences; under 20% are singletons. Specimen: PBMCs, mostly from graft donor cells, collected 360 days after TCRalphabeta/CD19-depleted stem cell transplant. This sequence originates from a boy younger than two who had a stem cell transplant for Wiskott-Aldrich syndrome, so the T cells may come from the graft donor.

The CDR3 spells CSAIPNSYHEKLFF. In nucleotides, the CDR3 is TGCAGTGCTATACCTAACAGTTACCATGAAAAACTGTTTTTT. V and J are TRBV20-1 and TRBJ1-4; unclear D gene. This CDR3 region has 14 residues. Trimming removed 4 bases from V and 6 bases from J, with 15 bases in between. Germline values: CDR1 DFQATT, CDR2 SNEGSKA (reference sequence).